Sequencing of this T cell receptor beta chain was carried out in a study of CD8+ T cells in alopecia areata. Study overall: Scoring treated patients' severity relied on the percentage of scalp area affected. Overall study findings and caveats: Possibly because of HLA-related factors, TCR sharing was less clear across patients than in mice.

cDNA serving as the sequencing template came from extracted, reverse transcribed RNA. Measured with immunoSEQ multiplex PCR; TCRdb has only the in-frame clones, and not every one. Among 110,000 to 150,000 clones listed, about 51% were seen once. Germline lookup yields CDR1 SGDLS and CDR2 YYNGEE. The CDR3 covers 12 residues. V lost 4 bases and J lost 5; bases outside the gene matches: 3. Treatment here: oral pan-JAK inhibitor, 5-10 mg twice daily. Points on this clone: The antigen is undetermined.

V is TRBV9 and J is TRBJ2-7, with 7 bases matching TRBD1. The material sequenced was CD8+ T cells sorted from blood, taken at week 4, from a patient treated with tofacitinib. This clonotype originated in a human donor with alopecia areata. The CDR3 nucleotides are TGTGCCAGCAGCCGAGGGGGCGACGAGCAGTACTTC. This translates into CASSRGGDEQYF.